This paragraph covers one T cell receptor beta chain sequence. The antigen is undetermined. V lost 4 bases to trimming and J lost 1 base, with 15 bases between them. Germline CDR1 and CDR2: SGHRS and YFSETQ. The CDR3 length is 16 residues. The data derive from a study of T-cell reconstitution after alpha-beta-depleted transplantation in children. Overall study results and limits: Surviving recipient T cells and intrathymic progenitors accounted for some patients' high TCRbeta diversity at day 60. Two months or so post-transplant, alpha-beta T cells reportedly derived from several hundred expanded graft clones. T-cell counts and diversity at one year post-transplant came mainly from newly produced T cells.

Using unique molecular identifiers, the investigators prepared the TCRbeta library. TCRdb itself ran the PCR reads through MiXCR, one entry per CDR3 protein. Of about 260,000 distinct CDR3 sequences in the sample, approximately 10% were seen once. The gene calls are TRBV5-1 and TRBJ1-5, with D tentatively TRBD1 (6 bases). The TCR was taken from a male patient aged 2 to 9 who had a stem cell transplant for chronic granulomatous disease, so the T cells may come from the graft donor. The material was peripheral blood, obtained 180 days after TCRalphabeta/CD19-depleted stem cell transplant. DNA for the CDR3: TGCGCCAGCAGCGGCACGGGGGGCAAAAGCAATCAGCCCCAGCATTTT. The encoded protein is CASSGTGGKSNQPQHF. Filled out from reference TRBV5-1 and TRBJ1-5, the complete variable domain reads KAGVTQTPRYLIKTRGQQVTLSCSPISGHRSVSWYQQTPGQGLQFLFEYFSETQRNKGNFPGRFSGRQFSNSRSEMNVSTLELGDSALYLCASSGTGGKSNQPQHFGDGTRLSIL.